These T cell receptor beta chains were read from a single sample in a study of regulatory T cells in long-lasting Graves disease. TCRdb recomputed calls from the multiplex PCR reads with MiXCR, one row per CDR3 protein. The data contain hundreds of thousands of distinct CDR3 sequences, around 20% of them singletons. Material: peripheral blood mononuclear cells (PBMCs), obtained when the disease was refractory, from a patient treated with antithyroid drugs. All receptors derive from a female donor with Graves disease. CDR3s include the opening cysteine and the closing phenylalanine or tryptophan. The order of the fields is clone size, V gene, J gene, CDR3 protein. Only part of the rows carry a size: once, few, many, or a class if the clone is expanded.

clone_size: .; v_call: TRBV20-1; j_call: TRBJ2-1; cdr3_aa: CSARSIAGSYSGEQFF
clone_size: many; v_call: TRBV28; j_call: TRBJ2-7; cdr3_aa: CASSPGPLGYEQYF
clone_size: many; v_call: TRBV6-1; j_call: TRBJ1-1; cdr3_aa: CASSGLGQGKNTEAFF
clone_size: many; v_call: TRBV24-1; j_call: TRBJ2-2; cdr3_aa: CATSGTTRGELFF
clone_size: few; v_call: TRBV6-6; j_call: TRBJ1-2; cdr3_aa: CASSYSAGDPITIGYTF
clone_size: .; v_call: TRBV9; j_call: TRBJ1-1; cdr3_aa: CASSVGSQMNTEAFF
clone_size: many; v_call: TRBV12-3/TRBV12-4; j_call: TRBJ1-5; cdr3_aa: CASSEDRDNQPQHF
clone_size: few; v_call: TRBV20-1; j_call: TRBJ1-5; cdr3_aa: CSVAQGSNQPQHF
clone_size: .; v_call: TRBV12-3/TRBV12-4; j_call: TRBJ2-1; cdr3_aa: CASSSSGTGQDEQFF
clone_size: many; v_call: TRBV6-1; j_call: TRBJ1-2; cdr3_aa: CASGESYGYTF
clone_size: .; v_call: TRBV7-2; j_call: TRBJ1-3; cdr3_aa: CASSLSSQPGNTIYF
clone_size: many; v_call: TRBV6-5; j_call: TRBJ1-1; cdr3_aa: CASSYSVGGTEAFF
clone_size: many; v_call: TRBV2; j_call: TRBJ1-2; cdr3_aa: CASSVPRDTANYGYTF
clone_size: many; v_call: TRBV12-3/TRBV12-4; j_call: TRBJ2-2; cdr3_aa: CASSGGQVTTGELFF
clone_size: few; v_call: TRBV2; j_call: TRBJ1-2; cdr3_aa: CASRETGGLNYGYTF
clone_size: few; v_call: TRBV30; j_call: TRBJ2-7; cdr3_aa: CAWSSGTGAYEQYF
clone_size: many; v_call: TRBV5-4; j_call: TRBJ2-4; cdr3_aa: CASSLTTGTKNIQYF
clone_size: few; v_call: TRBV20-1; j_call: TRBJ1-5; cdr3_aa: CSAREGGPNQPQHF
clone_size: .; v_call: TRBV7-2; j_call: TRBJ2-7; cdr3_aa: CASTTGLAGTYEQYF
clone_size: few; v_call: TRBV20-1; j_call: TRBJ2-4; cdr3_aa: CSARAGGAGNIQYF
clone_size: many; v_call: TRBV28; j_call: TRBJ2-7; cdr3_aa: CASRPTGQGFYEQYF
clone_size: few; v_call: TRBV7-8; j_call: TRBJ1-2; cdr3_aa: CASSLDSRGMDYGYTF
clone_size: few; v_call: TRBV12-3/TRBV12-4; j_call: TRBJ2-2; cdr3_aa: CASGTSGATGELFF
clone_size: many; v_call: TRBV20-1; j_call: TRBJ2-5; cdr3_aa: CSASGQGKETQYF
clone_size: .; v_call: TRBV7-9; j_call: TRBJ2-7; cdr3_aa: CASGAGLSYEQYF
clone_size: many; v_call: TRBV27; j_call: TRBJ1-6; cdr3_aa: CASSSLTGLLYNSPLHF
clone_size: few; v_call: TRBV18; j_call: TRBJ2-7; cdr3_aa: CASSPSGTGGQYF
clone_size: few; v_call: TRBV7-2; j_call: TRBJ1-3; cdr3_aa: CDSSLVESGNTIYF
clone_size: .; v_call: TRBV11-3; j_call: TRBJ2-2; cdr3_aa: CASNLEGRRGTGELFF
clone_size: many; v_call: TRBV18; j_call: TRBJ2-7; cdr3_aa: CASSPRDSPPSYEQYF
clone_size: .; v_call: TRBV7-8; j_call: TRBJ2-4; cdr3_aa: CASSLVASGAKNIQYF
clone_size: few; v_call: TRBV7-9; j_call: TRBJ2-2; cdr3_aa: CASSLGQSGTDTGELFF
clone_size: few; v_call: TRBV6-5; j_call: TRBJ2-7; cdr3_aa: CASSYSAAGVGDYEQYF
clone_size: .; v_call: TRBV11-2; j_call: TRBJ2-5; cdr3_aa: CASSQTSGRWETQYF
clone_size: many; v_call: TRBV28; j_call: TRBJ2-7; cdr3_aa: CASSLVRGTRREQYF
clone_size: .; v_call: TRBV28; j_call: TRBJ2-1; cdr3_aa: CASRPRSFSYNEQFF
clone_size: .; v_call: TRBV5-4; j_call: TRBJ2-7; cdr3_aa: CASSLVPNEQYF
clone_size: .; v_call: TRBV9; j_call: TRBJ1-1; cdr3_aa: CASSARQVNTEAFF
clone_size: .; v_call: TRBV19; j_call: TRBJ1-1; cdr3_aa: CASSSRPGTEAFF
clone_size: few; v_call: TRBV11-3; j_call: TRBJ2-1; cdr3_aa: CASSSDGSSYNEQFF
clone_size: .; v_call: TRBV27; j_call: TRBJ1-5; cdr3_aa: CASSLSNLPGADQPQHF
clone_size: few; v_call: TRBV28; j_call: TRBJ2-2; cdr3_aa: CASRPDRGFTGELFF
clone_size: few; v_call: TRBV6-1; j_call: TRBJ1-6; cdr3_aa: CASSGPGINSPLHF
clone_size: .; v_call: TRBV7-9; j_call: TRBJ2-1; cdr3_aa: CASSPPSELAGWAQFF
clone_size: .; v_call: TRBV18; j_call: TRBJ2-1; cdr3_aa: CASSPGRGGDEQFF
clone_size: .; v_call: TRBV5-1; j_call: TRBJ2-7; cdr3_aa: CASSFNRGSYEQYF